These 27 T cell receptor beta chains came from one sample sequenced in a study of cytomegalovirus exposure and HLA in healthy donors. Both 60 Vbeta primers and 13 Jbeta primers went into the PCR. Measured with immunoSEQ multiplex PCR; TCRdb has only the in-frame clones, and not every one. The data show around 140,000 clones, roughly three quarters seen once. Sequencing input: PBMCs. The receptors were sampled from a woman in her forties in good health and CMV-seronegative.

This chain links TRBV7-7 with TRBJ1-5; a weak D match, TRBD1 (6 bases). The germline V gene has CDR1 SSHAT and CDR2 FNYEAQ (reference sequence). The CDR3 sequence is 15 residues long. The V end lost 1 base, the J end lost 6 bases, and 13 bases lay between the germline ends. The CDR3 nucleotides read TGTGCCAGCAGCTTAGAACTGGGGGCCGTTCAGCCCCAGCATTTT. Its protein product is CASSLELGAVQPQHF.

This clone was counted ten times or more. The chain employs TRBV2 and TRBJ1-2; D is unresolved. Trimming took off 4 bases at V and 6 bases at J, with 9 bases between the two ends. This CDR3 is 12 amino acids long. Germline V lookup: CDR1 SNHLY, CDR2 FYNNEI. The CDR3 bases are TGTGCCAGCAGTGTACCCGTAGATGGCTACACCTTC. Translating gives CASSVPVDGYTF.

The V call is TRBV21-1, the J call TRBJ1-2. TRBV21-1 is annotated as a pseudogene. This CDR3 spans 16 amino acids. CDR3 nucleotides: TGTGCCAGCAGCAAAGTAGGCGGGGGCGAGAATCATGGCTACACCTTC. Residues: CASSKVGGGENHGYTF.

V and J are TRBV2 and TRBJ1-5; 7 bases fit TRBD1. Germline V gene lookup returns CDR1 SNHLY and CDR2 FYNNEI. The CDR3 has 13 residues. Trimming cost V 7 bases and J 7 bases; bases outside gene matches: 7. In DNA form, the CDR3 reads TGTGCCAGCAATCGACAGGGTTGGCAGCCCCAGCATTTT. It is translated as CASNRQGWQPQHF.

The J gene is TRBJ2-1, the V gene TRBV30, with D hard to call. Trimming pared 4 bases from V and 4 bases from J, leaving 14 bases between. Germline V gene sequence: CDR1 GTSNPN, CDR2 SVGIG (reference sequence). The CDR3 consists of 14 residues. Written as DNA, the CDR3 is TGTGCCTGGACCCCACCACAAGAATACAATGAGCAGTTCTTC. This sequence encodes CAWTPPQEYNEQFF.

CDR3 in DNA: TGTGCCAGCAGCCCCGTGATGGGGAGACCCTACAATGAGCAGTTCTTC. This gives the protein CASSPVMGRPYNEQFF. This chain links TRBV9 with TRBJ2-1; D possibly corresponds to TRBD2 (5 bases). Germline assignment: CDR1 SGDLS and CDR2 YYNGEE. The CDR3 totals 16 residues. Trimming took off 4 bases at V and 2 bases at J, with 16 bases between the two ends. The full variable domain, its missing parts supplied by reference TRBV9 and TRBJ2-1, is DSGVTQTPKHLITATGQRVTLRCSPRSGDLSVYWYQQSLDQGLQFLIQYYNGEERAKGNILERFSAQQFPDLHSELNLSSLELGDSALYFCASSPVMGRPYNEQFFGPGTRLTVL.

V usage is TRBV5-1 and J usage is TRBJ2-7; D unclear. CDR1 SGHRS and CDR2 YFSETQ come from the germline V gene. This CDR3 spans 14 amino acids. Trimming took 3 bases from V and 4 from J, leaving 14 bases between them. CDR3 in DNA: TGCGCCAGCAGCTCCACCGCAGGTACTTACGAGCAGTACTTC. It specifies CASSSTAGTYEQYF.

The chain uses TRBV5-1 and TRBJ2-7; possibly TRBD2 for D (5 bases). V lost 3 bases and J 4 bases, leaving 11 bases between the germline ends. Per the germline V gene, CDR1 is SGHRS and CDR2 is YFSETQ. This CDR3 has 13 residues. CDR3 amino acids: CASSSPRGYEQYF. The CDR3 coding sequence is TGCGCCAGCAGCTCTCCACGAGGGTACGAGCAGTACTTC. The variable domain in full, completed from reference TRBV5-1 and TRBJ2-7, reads KAGVTQTPRYLIKTRGQQVTLSCSPISGHRSVSWYQQTPGQGLQFLFEYFSETQRNKGNFPGRFSGRQFSNSRSEMNVSTLELGDSALYLCASSSPRGYEQYFGPGTRLTVT.

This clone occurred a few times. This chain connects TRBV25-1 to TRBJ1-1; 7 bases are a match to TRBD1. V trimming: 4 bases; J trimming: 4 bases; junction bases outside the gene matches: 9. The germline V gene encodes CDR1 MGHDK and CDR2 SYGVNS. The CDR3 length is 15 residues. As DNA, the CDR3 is TGTGCCAGCAGTGGACAGGGATTTGGGGTCACTGAAGCTTTCTTT. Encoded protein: CASSGQGFGVTEAFF.

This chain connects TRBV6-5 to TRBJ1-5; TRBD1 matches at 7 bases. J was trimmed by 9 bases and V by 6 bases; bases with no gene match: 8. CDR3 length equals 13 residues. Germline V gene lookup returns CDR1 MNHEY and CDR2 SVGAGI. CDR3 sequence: CASRRSSGGPQHF. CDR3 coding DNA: TGTGCCAGCAGGCGATCTTCAGGGGGGCCCCAGCATTTT.

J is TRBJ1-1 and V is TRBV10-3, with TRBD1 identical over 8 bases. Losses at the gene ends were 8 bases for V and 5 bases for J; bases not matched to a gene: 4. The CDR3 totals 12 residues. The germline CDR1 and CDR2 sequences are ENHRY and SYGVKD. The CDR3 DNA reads TGTGCCATCCGACAGGGGAGGACTGAAGCTTTCTTT. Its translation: CAIRQGRTEAFF.

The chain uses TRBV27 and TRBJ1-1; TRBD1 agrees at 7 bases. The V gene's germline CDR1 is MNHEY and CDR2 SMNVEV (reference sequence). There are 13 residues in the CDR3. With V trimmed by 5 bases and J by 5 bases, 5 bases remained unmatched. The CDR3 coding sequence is TGTGCCAGCAGTGGACAGGATCTGACTGAAGCTTTCTTT. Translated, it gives CASSGQDLTEAFF.

The CDR3 spells CASSQAQGPYNEQFF. The CDR3 bases are TGCGCCAGCAGCCAAGCACAGGGGCCCTACAATGAGCAGTTCTTC. This chain uses TRBV4-1 with TRBJ2-1; TRBD1 matches at 7 bases. The CDR3 spans 15 residues. J gave up 2 bases and V 1 base, and 2 bases lay outside the gene matches. Germline CDR1 is MGHRA and CDR2 is YSYEKL.

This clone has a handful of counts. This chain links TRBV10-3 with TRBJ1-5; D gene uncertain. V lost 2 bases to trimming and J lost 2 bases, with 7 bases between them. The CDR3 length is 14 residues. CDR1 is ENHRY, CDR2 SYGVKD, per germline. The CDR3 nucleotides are TGTGCCATCAGTGAGGGTTCAGGCAATCAGCCCCAGCATTTT. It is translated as CAISEGSGNQPQHF.

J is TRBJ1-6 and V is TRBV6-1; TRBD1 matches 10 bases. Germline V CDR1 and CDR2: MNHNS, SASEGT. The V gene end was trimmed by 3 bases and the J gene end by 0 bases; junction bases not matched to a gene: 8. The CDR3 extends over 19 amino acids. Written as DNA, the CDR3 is TGTGCCAGCAGTGAGACAGGGGGCCCATCCAGCTCCTATAATTCACCCCTCCACTTT. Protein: CASSETGGPSSSYNSPLHF.

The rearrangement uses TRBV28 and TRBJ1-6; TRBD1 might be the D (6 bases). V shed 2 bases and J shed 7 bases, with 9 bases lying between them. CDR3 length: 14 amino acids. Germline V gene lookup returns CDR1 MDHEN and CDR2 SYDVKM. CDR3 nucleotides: TGTGCCAGCAGTTTAGAACAGGGAAATTCACCCCTCCACTTT. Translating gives CASSLEQGNSPLHF.

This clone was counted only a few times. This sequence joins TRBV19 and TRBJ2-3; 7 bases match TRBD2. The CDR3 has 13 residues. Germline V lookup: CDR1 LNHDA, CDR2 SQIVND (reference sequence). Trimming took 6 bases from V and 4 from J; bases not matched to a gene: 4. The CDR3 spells CASSGGGADTQYF. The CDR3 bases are TGTGCCAGTAGCGGGGGAGGGGCAGATACGCAGTATTTT.

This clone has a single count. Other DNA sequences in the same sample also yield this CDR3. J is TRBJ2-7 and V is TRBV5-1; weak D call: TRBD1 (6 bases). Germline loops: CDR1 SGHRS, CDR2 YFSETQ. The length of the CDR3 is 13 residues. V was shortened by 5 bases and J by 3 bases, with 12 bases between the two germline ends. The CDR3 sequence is CASSRDINYEQYF. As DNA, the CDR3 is TGCGCCAGCAGTCGGGACATTAACTACGAGCAGTACTTC.

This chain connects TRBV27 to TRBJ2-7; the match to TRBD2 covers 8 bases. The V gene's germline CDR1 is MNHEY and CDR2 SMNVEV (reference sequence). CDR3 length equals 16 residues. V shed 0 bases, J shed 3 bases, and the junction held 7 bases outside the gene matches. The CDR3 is CASSLSAPGGGYEQYF. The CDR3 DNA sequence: TGTGCCAGCAGTTTATCAGCCCCGGGAGGGGGCTACGAGCAGTACTTC.

The CDR3: CSVALGQTSYEQYF. CDR3 in DNA: TGCAGCGTTGCCCTAGGACAGACCTCCTACGAGCAGTACTTC. The chain has TRBV29-1 and TRBJ2-7, with a weak D call TRBD1 (6 bases). Trimming took off 4 bases at V and 0 bases at J, with 13 bases between the two ends. The CDR3 is 14 residues long. Per the germline V gene, CDR1 is SQVTM and CDR2 is ANQGSEA.

CDR3 protein: CASSSPGQGFYGYTF. The CDR3 DNA sequence: TGTGCCAGCAGTAGCCCGGGACAGGGCTTCTATGGCTACACCTTC. The gene calls are TRBV6-5 and TRBJ1-2, with 9 bases matching TRBD1. V lost 5 bases and J lost 4; bases outside the gene matches: 8. Germline V gives CDR1 MNHEY, CDR2 SVGAGI. This CDR3 comprises 15 residues.

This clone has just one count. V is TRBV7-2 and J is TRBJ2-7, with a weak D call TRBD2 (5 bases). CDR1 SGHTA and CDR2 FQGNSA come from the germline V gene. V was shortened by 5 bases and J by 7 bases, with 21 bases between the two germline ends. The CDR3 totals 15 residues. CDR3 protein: CASSPAAGSAREQYF. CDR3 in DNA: TGTGCCAGCAGCCCAGCCGCGGGCAGCGCTCGGGAGCAGTACTTC.

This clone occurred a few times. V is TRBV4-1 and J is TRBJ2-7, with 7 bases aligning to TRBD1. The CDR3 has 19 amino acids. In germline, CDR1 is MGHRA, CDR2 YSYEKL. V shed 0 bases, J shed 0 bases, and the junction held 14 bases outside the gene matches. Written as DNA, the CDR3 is TGCGCCAGCAGCCAAGATGCCCAACCTGGACAGGCTAGCTCCTACGAGCAGTACTTC. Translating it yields CASSQDAQPGQASSYEQYF.

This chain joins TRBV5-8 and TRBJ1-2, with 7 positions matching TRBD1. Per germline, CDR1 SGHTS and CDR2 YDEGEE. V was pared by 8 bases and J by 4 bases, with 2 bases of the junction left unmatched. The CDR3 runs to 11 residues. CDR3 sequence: CARGGGYGYTF. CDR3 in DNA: TGTGCCAGAGGGGGCGGCTATGGCTACACCTTC. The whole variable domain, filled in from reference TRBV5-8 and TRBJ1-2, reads EAGVTQSPTHLIKTRGQQATLRCSPISGHTSVYWYQQALGLGLQFLLWYDEGEERNRGNFPPRFSGRQFPNYSSELNVNALELEDSALYLCARGGGYGYTFGSGTRLTVV.

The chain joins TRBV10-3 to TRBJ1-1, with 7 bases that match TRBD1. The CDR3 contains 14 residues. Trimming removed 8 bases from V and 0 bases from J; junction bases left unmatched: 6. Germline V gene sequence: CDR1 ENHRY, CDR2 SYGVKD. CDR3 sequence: CAIARDSMNTEAFF. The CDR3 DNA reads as TGTGCCATCGCCAGGGACAGCATGAACACTGAAGCTTTCTTT.

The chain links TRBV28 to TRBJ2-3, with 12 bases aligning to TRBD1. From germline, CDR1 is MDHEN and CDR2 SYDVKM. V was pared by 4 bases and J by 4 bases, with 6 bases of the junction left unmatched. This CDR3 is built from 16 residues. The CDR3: CASSSPGTGGADTQYF. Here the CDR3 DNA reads TGTGCCAGCAGTTCCCCCGGGACAGGGGGCGCAGATACGCAGTATTTT.

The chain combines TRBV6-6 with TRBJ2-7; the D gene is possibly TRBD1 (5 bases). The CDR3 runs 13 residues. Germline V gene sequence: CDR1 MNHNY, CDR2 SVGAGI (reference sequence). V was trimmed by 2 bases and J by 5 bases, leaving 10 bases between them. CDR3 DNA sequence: TGTGCCAGCAGTTACGTTGGGGCCCACGAGCAGTACTTC. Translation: CASSYVGAHEQYF.